One T cell receptor beta chain is described in this entry. As processed by the authors: Reference gene primers were amplified, and this amplification served to estimate nucleated cell counts. Assay: immunoSEQ multiplex PCR; the TCRdb copy retains only in-frame clones and omits some. V and J calls and clone size are given by that table; D and trimming were obtained from the DNA. This table holds about 440,000 clones, roughly 89% found once. This entry belongs to a study of blood T cell repertoires in COVID-19. About the research overall: Samples representing acute and convalescent COVID-19 were sourced from the United States, Italy and Spain. PBMCs, B-cell-depleted T cells, or T cells were the source of the cDNA or gDNA that made up the material.

V was pared by 4 bases and J by 3 bases, with 5 bases of the junction left unmatched. Germline V gene data show CDR1 as ENHRY and CDR2 as SYGVKD. The CDR3 runs to 16 residues. The receptor's source is a woman between 25 and 40 years old with acute or convalescent COVID-19. The sequenced sample consisted of peripheral blood. This chain links TRBV10-3 with TRBJ1-3, with 11 nucleotides matching TRBD1. This CDR3 is CAISASGTGGGNTIYF. As DNA, the CDR3 is TGTGCCATCAGTGCCTCCGGGACAGGGGGTGGAAACACCATATATTTT.